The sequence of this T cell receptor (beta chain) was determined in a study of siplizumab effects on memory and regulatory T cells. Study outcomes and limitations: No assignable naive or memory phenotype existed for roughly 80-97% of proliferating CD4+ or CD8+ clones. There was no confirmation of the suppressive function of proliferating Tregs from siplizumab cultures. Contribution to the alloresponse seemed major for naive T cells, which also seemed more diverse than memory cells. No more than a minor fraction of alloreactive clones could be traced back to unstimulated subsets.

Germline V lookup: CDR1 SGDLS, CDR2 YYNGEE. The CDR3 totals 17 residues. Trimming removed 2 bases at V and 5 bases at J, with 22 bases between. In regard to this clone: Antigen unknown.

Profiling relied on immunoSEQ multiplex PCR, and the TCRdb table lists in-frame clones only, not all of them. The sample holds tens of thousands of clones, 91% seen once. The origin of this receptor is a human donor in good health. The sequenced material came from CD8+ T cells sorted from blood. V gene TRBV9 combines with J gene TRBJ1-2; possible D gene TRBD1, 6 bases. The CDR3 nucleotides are TGTGCCAGCAGCGTGTCCCATCTGAGGACAGAGGAATATGGCTACACCTTC. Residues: CASSVSHLRTEEYGYTF. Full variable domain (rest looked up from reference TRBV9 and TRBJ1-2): DSGVTQTPKHLITATGQRVTLRCSPRSGDLSVYWYQQSLDQGLQFLIQYYNGEERAKGNILERFSAQQFPDLHSELNLSSLELGDSALYFCASSVSHLRTEEYGYTFGSGTRLTVV.